This T cell receptor (beta chain) was sequenced during a study of blood T cell repertoires in COVID-19. Study context: Samples of COVID-19 (acute and convalescent) were obtained from the United States, Italy and Spain.

The V gene end was trimmed by 5 bases and the J gene end by 7 bases; junction bases not matched to a gene: 19. The CDR3 totals 17 residues. The germline V gene has CDR1 MNHNY and CDR2 SVGAGI (reference sequence). Profiling relied on immunoSEQ multiplex PCR, and the TCRdb table lists in-frame clones only, not all of them. The sample comprises 300,000 or so clones, around 87% of which are singletons, and 1% rests with the top ten. The chain joins TRBV6-6 to TRBJ1-2; TRBD1 aligns across 7 bases. This clonotype originated in a man over 45 with active or convalescent COVID-19. The sequenced sample was peripheral blood. The CDR3 reads CASSHGGTAQRASGYTF. The CDR3 nucleotides read TGTGCCAGCAGTCACGGAGGGACAGCCCAAAGGGCAAGTGGCTACACCTTC.